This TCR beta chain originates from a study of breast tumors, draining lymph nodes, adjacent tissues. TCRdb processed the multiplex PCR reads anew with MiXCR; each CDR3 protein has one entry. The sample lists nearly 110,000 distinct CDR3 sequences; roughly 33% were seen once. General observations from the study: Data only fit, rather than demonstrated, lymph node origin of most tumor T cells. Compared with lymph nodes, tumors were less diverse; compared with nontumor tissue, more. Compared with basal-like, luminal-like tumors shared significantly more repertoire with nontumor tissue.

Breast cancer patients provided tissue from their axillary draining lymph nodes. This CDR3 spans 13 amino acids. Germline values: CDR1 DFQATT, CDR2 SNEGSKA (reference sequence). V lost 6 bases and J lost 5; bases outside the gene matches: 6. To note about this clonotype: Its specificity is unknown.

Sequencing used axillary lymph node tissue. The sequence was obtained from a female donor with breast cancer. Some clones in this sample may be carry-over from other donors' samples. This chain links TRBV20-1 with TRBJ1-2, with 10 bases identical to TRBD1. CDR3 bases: TGCAGTGCCACCGGGACAGGGGAGTATGGCTACACCTTC. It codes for CSATGTGEYGYTF.